The next 20 T cell receptor beta chains were all read from a single sample in a study of shared clonotypes between healthy human individuals. Sequencing was performed with immunoSEQ multiplex PCR; in TCRdb, only in-frame clones are kept and a portion is missing. The sample shows around 480,000 clones, roughly 85% of them seen only once. Sequencing was done on a sample of PBMCs. The receptors stem from a woman aged 40 to 50 in good health. Some clones in this sample may be carry-over from other donors' samples.

The gene calls are TRBV18 and TRBJ1-1; TRBD1 agrees at 7 bases. Trimming removed 4 bases from V and 1 base from J; junction bases left unmatched: 3. This CDR3 comprises 14 residues. Germline loops: CDR1 KGHSH, CDR2 LQKENI. CDR3: CASSLGQQNTEAFF. CDR3 coding DNA: TGTGCCAGCTCACTGGGACAGCAGAACACTGAAGCTTTCTTT. Together with reference TRBV18 and TRBJ1-1, the CDR3 gives the full variable domain: NAGVMQNPRHLVRRRGQEARLRCSPMKGHSHVYWYRQLPEEGLKFMVYLQKENIIDESGMPKERFSAEFPKEGPSILRIQQVVRGDSAAYFCASSLGQQNTEAFFGQGTRLTVV.

This clone was seen a handful of times. The V and J genes are TRBV7-2 and TRBJ1-1, with D unresolved. Trimming took off 5 bases at V and 4 bases at J, with 8 bases between the two ends. This CDR3 comprises 12 residues. CDR1 is SGHTA, CDR2 FQGNSA, per germline. As DNA, the CDR3 is TGTGCCAGCAGCAGGTTAGGCACTGAAGCTTTCTTT. Encoded protein: CASSRLGTEAFF.

This rearrangement joins TRBV10-3 to TRBJ2-1, with 15 bases fitting TRBD2. CDR3 size: 18 residues. V trimming: 0 bases; J trimming: 7 bases; junction bases outside the gene matches: 7. CDR1 ENHRY and CDR2 SYGVKD come from the germline V gene. CDR3 amino acids: CAISESSSGTSGRNEQFF. In DNA, the CDR3 is TGTGCCATCAGTGAGTCCTCTTCCGGGACTAGCGGGAGGAATGAGCAGTTCTTC.

This clone was recorded at least ten times. This sequence joins TRBV7-2 and TRBJ1-5; D remains ambiguous. This CDR3 is 13 amino acids long. V gave up 6 bases and J gave up 2 bases, with 8 bases separating them. Per germline, CDR1 SGHTA and CDR2 FQGNSA. The CDR3 region is CASSTRGNQPQHF. CDR3 coding DNA: TGTGCCAGCAGTACAAGGGGCAATCAGCCCCAGCATTTT.

This clone was picked up a small number of times. The V call is TRBV5-1, the J call TRBJ2-2; D tentatively fits TRBD1 or TRBD2 (5 bases each). The CDR3 is 17 amino acids. With 4 bases removed from V and 4 bases from J, the gap between germline ends came to 20 bases. CDR1 is SGHRS, CDR2 YFSETQ, per germline. Written as DNA, the CDR3 is TGCGCCAGCAGCCCAGGGAGCGGAACCTCGTCCACCGGGGAGCTGTTTTTT. The encoded protein is CASSPGSGTSSTGELFF.

The chain is built from TRBV19 and TRBJ2-3; perhaps TRBD2 as D (6 bases). The CDR3 is made up of 15 amino acids. Per the germline V gene, CDR1 is LNHDA and CDR2 is SQIVND (reference sequence). Trimming took 6 bases from V and 1 from J, leaving 14 bases between them. The chain's CDR3 is CASRVGDSRTDTQYF. As DNA, the CDR3 is TGTGCCAGTAGGGTTGGGGACTCTCGCACAGATACGCAGTATTTT.

This clone was detected only once. The rearrangement links TRBV10-3 to TRBJ2-1, with 10 bases that match TRBD2. The junction had 14 bases not matched to a gene; V was cut back by 10 bases and J by 5 bases. The CDR3 loop spans 16 amino acids. CDR1 ENHRY and CDR2 SYGVKD come from the germline V gene. CDR3 bases: TGTGCCACCTTCCCGGATAGCGGGAGGTCCGACAATGAGCAGTTCTTC. This encodes CATFPDSGRSDNEQFF.

This chain uses TRBV9 with TRBJ2-1; D is unclear. The germline CDR1 and CDR2 sequences are SGDLS and YYNGEE. V was clipped by 4 bases and J by 3 bases, with 23 bases between them. The length of the CDR3 is 18 residues. CDR3 protein: CASSSASIRSYNYNEQFF. The CDR3 DNA follows: TGTGCCAGCAGCTCCGCTTCTATTAGATCTTACAACTACAATGAGCAGTTCTTC.

This clone was detected only a few times. The CDR3 coding sequence is TGTGCCAGTAGTCGCCAGGGGTACTATGGCTACACCTTC. Its translation is CASSRQGYYGYTF. This chain links TRBV19 with TRBJ1-2; TRBD1 is a possible D gene (6 bases). This CDR3 is built from 13 residues. V dropped 5 bases and J dropped 3 bases, with 10 bases sitting between them. Germline CDR1 reads LNHDA; CDR2 reads SQIVND (reference sequence).

This clone showed up just a few times. This same CDR3 is encoded by further DNA sequences in the sample. J is TRBJ2-7 and V is TRBV6-1, with 8 positions matching TRBD1. The germline V gene has CDR1 MNHNS and CDR2 SASEGT. The length of the CDR3 is 15 residues. V dropped 3 bases and J dropped 0; count of bases not matched to a gene: 4. The chain's CDR3 is CASSERQGLSYEQYF. The CDR3 DNA reads as TGTGCCAGCAGTGAGCGACAGGGGCTCTCCTACGAGCAGTACTTC.

This clone was detected a few times. The chain has TRBV5-1 and TRBJ1-1; no firm D call. The CDR3 is made up of 15 amino acids. With 3 bases removed from V and 2 bases from J, the gap between germline ends came to 14 bases. Germline CDR1 is SGHRS and CDR2 is YFSETQ. The CDR3 DNA sequence: TGCGCCAGCAGCTCCCTCGGTTGGGATAACACTGAAGCTTTCTTT. Protein sequence: CASSSLGWDNTEAFF.

The chain is built from TRBV29-1 and TRBJ2-7, with a possible D match to TRBD2 (6 bases). The CDR3 loop spans 13 amino acids. Germline V gene data show CDR1 as SQVTM and CDR2 as ANQGSEA. V was cut by 4 bases and J by 5 bases, with 15 bases left in between. This chain's CDR3 is CSVGPEGDHEQYF. In DNA form, the CDR3 reads TGCAGCGTTGGTCCGGAGGGAGACCACGAGCAGTACTTC.

This chain links TRBV15 with TRBJ1-5; D is ambiguous. The CDR3 length is 15 residues. Germline assignment: CDR1 LNHNV and CDR2 YYDKDF (reference sequence). V was shortened by 0 bases and J by 2 bases, with 8 bases between the two germline ends. The CDR3 here is CATSRDQAGNQPQHF. CDR3 nucleotide sequence: TGTGCCACCAGCAGAGATCAGGCGGGCAATCAGCCCCAGCATTTT.

This clone was observed a handful of times. The chain is built from TRBV11-2 and TRBJ1-2; tentative D call: TRBD1 (5 bases). The germline V gene has CDR1 SGHAT and CDR2 FQNNGV. The CDR3 is made up of 13 amino acids. The V end was cut by 3 bases, the J end by 4 bases, with 9 bases between. Here the CDR3 DNA reads TGTGCCAGCAGCTTGACAGAACGCTATGGCTACACCTTC. Encoded protein: CASSLTERYGYTF.

This clone was seen only a few times. The genes are TRBV6-5 and TRBJ2-7; a possible D gene is TRBD2 (6 bases). Germline V gives CDR1 MNHEY, CDR2 SVGAGI. With 0 bases removed from V and 2 bases from J, the gap between germline ends came to 14 bases. The CDR3 runs 16 residues. This CDR3 is CASSYSRRGGAYEQYF. The CDR3 DNA reads as TGTGCCAGCAGTTACTCCCGGAGGGGAGGAGCCTACGAGCAGTACTTC.

The chain couples TRBV6-1 to TRBJ1-3, with D perhaps matching TRBD1 (6 bases). Trimming stripped 7 bases from V and 9 bases from J, with 16 bases between. Germline CDR1 and CDR2: MNHNS and SASEGT. CDR3 length: 13 residues. CDR3 region: CASNRAPRGTIYF. The CDR3 region has the DNA TGTGCCAGCAACAGGGCTCCTCGGGGCACCATATATTTT.

The gene calls are TRBV9 and TRBJ2-5; TRBD1 matches 9 bases. V trimming: 3 bases; J trimming: 4 bases; junction bases outside the gene matches: 10. The CDR3 is 16 amino acids. Germline assignment: CDR1 SGDLS and CDR2 YYNGEE. CDR3 loop: CASSEGDRVVGETQYF. The CDR3, as DNA: TGTGCCAGCAGCGAGGGGGACAGGGTGGTGGGAGAGACCCAGTACTTC.

The chain employs TRBV7-9 and TRBJ1-2; TRBD1 is a possible D gene (5 bases). The CDR3 length is 13 residues. The germline V gene has CDR1 SEHNR and CDR2 FQNEAQ (reference sequence). Deletions cut 3 bases from V and 4 bases from J, with 9 bases between. CDR3 coding DNA: TGTGCCAGCAGCTTGGAGGGGATCTATGGCTACACCTTC. This codes for CASSLEGIYGYTF.

The chain recombines TRBV19 with TRBJ2-7, with a possible D match to TRBD2 (6 bases). The CDR3 has 14 residues. The germline CDR1 and CDR2 sequences are LNHDA and SQIVND (reference sequence). V lost 4 bases, J lost 3 bases, and 13 bases lay in between. The CDR3 coding sequence is TGTGCCAGTAGTAATCGGGAGACCTACTACGAGCAGTACTTC. This codes for CASSNRETYYEQYF.

This clone was observed many times. Additional DNA sequences in this sample encode the identical CDR3. This chain connects TRBV18 to TRBJ1-4; a weak D match, TRBD1 (5 bases). The CDR3 is made up of 15 amino acids. V was pared by 1 base and J by 5 bases, with 11 bases between. CDR1 is KGHSH and CDR2 is LQKENI in the germline V gene. The CDR3 protein is CASSPQGTSNEKLFF. CDR3 coding DNA: TGTGCCAGCTCACCACAGGGGACTTCAAATGAAAAACTGTTTTTT.